A selection of T cell receptor beta chains follows, all from one sample in a study of T cell repertoires in cytomegalovirus infection. Their antigens are not known. Each CDR3 protein gets one entry after TCRdb re-called the reads with MiXCR. The repertoire consists of roughly 730,000 distinct CDR3 sequences, with around 35% occurring once and the leading ten covering 15% to 20%. The specimen comprised cultured PBMCs, sampled from culture after CMV antigen stimulation. These TCRs come from a human donor in good health (CMV status not recorded). Some clones in this sample may be carry-over from other donors' samples. Both conserved end residues are trimmed from each CDR3. The order of the fields is CDR3 protein, D gene, J gene, V gene. D genes are given only for firm matches.

ASSLAGSPYGYT NA TRBJ1-2 TRBV7-6
ASSLWDRAYEQY TRBD1 TRBJ2-7 TRBV28
ASSRGGKNTEAF TRBD1 TRBJ1-1 TRBV7-2
ASSLGPRASGNTIY NA TRBJ1-3 TRBV27
ASSGTYEAF NA TRBJ1-1 TRBV2
ASSLLVDYEQY NA TRBJ2-7 TRBV7-2
ASSPSGTATEKLF TRBD1 TRBJ1-4 TRBV5-4
ASSFWTGGNYEQY TRBD1 TRBJ2-7 TRBV27
ASTIGLGDYEQY NA TRBJ2-7 TRBV19
ASSYGVGLGTEAF NA TRBJ1-1 TRBV6-6
ASSPSVAGELF NA TRBJ2-2 TRBV5-5
ASSEYSSGNYGYT NA TRBJ1-2 TRBV25-1
ASSLGSLRGLMNTEAF NA TRBJ1-1 TRBV11-2
ASSIKAGGGETQY TRBD2 TRBJ2-5 TRBV19
ASSLLTGGEQF NA TRBJ2-1 TRBV28
ASKGPSAQETQY NA TRBJ2-5 TRBV6-6
ASSVLQGLTGELF NA TRBJ2-2 TRBV5-1
ASGPYRGRQGGYT TRBD1 TRBJ1-2 TRBV28
SARQDPNSPLH NA TRBJ1-6 TRBV20-1
ASGDRDRAF TRBD1 TRBJ1-1 TRBV2
SARGSENTEAF NA TRBJ1-1 TRBV20-1
ASSELGGGTQY NA TRBJ2-5 TRBV6-1
ASSQEVASSSYNSPLH NA TRBJ1-6 TRBV4-1
ASSRLIFHPQH NA TRBJ1-5 TRBV12-3/TRBV12-4
ARSRQGGMNTEAF TRBD1 TRBJ1-1 TRBV2